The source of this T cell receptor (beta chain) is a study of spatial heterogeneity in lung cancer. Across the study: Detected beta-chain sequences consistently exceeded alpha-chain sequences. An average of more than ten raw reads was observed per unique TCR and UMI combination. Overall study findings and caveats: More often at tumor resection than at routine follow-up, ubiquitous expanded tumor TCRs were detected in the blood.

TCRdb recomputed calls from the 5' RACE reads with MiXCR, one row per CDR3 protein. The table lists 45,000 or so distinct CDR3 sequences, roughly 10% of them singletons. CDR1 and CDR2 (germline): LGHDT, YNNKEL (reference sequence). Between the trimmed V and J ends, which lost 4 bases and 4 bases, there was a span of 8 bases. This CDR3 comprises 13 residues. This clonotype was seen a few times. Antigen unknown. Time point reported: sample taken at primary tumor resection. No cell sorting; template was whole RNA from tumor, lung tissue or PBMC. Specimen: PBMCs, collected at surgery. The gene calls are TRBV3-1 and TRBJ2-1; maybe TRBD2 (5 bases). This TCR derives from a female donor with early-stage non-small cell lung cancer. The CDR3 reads CASSRGGYNEQFF. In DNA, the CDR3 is TGTGCCAGCAGCCGCGGCGGGTACAATGAGCAGTTCTTC.